Listed here is a single T cell receptor (beta chain). The entry originates in a study of blood T cell repertoires in COVID-19. Overall study context: Specimens from acute and convalescent COVID-19 originated in the United States, Italy and Spain. T cells, B-cell-depleted T cells, or PBMCs supplied cDNA or gDNA.

In the study's own analysis: How many nucleated cells were present was estimated from reference gene primer amplification. TCRdb's table, derived via immunoSEQ multiplex PCR, lists solely in-frame clones and lacks some. V, J and clone size were drawn from that table, and D and trimming were deduced from the DNA. The data show about 170,000 clones, more than 70% seen once. All enrollees were about 18 to 89 years old and from about two dozen US areas. Germline CDR1 MRHNA, CDR2 SNTAGT. The germline V and J ends were trimmed by 5 bases and 4 bases, with 14 bases remaining between them. The CDR3 runs 15 residues.

The clonotype was recovered from a woman aged 45-59 years in a cohort exposed to, infected with or recovered from COVID-19 (not recorded which). The sequenced sample consisted of PBMCs or T cells enriched from blood (not recorded which). This chain uses TRBV6-4 with TRBJ2-2; perhaps TRBD1 as D (6 bases). The CDR3 reads CASSLRTVGTGELFF. CDR3 DNA: TGTGCCAGCAGTCTCAGGACAGTCGGCACCGGGGAGCTGTTTTTT.